These 10 T cell receptor beta chains share one sample of origin, sequenced in a study of T-cell reconstitution after alpha-beta-depleted transplantation in children. A TCRbeta library incorporating unique molecular identifiers was prepared. TCRdb itself ran the PCR reads through MiXCR, one entry per CDR3 protein. The sample contains fewer than 700,000 distinct CDR3 sequences, about an eighth of which appear only once. Source: PBMCs, mostly from graft donor cells, taken 360 days after TCRalphabeta/CD19-depleted stem cell transplant. Source of these receptors: a male patient between 5 and 17 years old who had a stem cell transplant for acute myeloid leukemia, so the T cells may come from the graft donor.

This clonotype was counted a few times. The chain recombines TRBV29-1 with TRBJ2-7, with D tentatively TRBD1 (6 bases). The length of the CDR3 is 13 residues. The germline V and J ends were trimmed by 6 bases and 1 base, with 13 bases remaining between them. The V gene's germline CDR1 is SQVTM and CDR2 ANQGSEA. DNA for the CDR3: TGCAGCGTGTCCGGGACATATTCCTACGAGCAGTACTTC. This codes for CSVSGTYSYEQYF.

The chain employs TRBV6-5 and TRBJ2-1; the D gene is possibly TRBD2 (7 bases). Germline values: CDR1 MNHEY, CDR2 SVGAGI. The CDR3 totals 16 residues. The ends were cut back, 0 bases at V and 7 bases at J, with 16 bases in the middle. The CDR3 coding sequence is TGTGCCAGCAGTTACTCGAGGGGGGAGGGGTCTAATGAGCAGTTCTTC. Its translation: CASSYSRGEGSNEQFF.

In its sample, this clonotype was seen many times. The chain has TRBV29-1 and TRBJ1-3; D gene ambiguous. The CDR3 totals 16 residues. Germline V CDR1 and CDR2: SQVTM, ANQGSEA. The V gene lost 4 bases and the J gene lost 0 bases, with 16 bases spanning the gap. CDR3 amino acids: CSVAVIKASSGNTIYF. The CDR3 DNA reads as TGCAGCGTTGCAGTCATAAAGGCGTCCTCTGGAAACACCATATATTTT.

This chain uses TRBV6-2 or TRBV6-3 with TRBJ2-1; possible D gene TRBD2, 5 bases. CDR3 size: 14 residues. Germline CDR1 reads MNHEY; CDR2 reads SVGEGT. V gave up 6 bases and J gave up 7 bases, with 16 bases separating them. CDR3 sequence (DNA): TGTGCCAGCAGGGCAACGCTAGAGGGTAATGAGCAGTTCTTC. This sequence encodes CASRATLEGNEQFF.

There are a few counts of this clonotype. The V call is TRBV4-2, the J call TRBJ1-2; no clear D gene. V shed 1 base and J shed 4 bases, with 13 bases lying between them. This CDR3 region has 15 residues. Germline V CDR1 and CDR2: LGHNA, YNFKEQ. The DNA of the CDR3 is TGTGCCAGCAGCCAAGTTAGCGTGGAAGGCTATGGCTACACCTTC. Amino acids: CASSQVSVEGYGYTF.

This clonotype was seen a handful of times. The rearrangement joins TRBV7-9 to TRBJ2-1; TRBD2 might be the D (6 bases). The V end was cut by 4 bases, the J end by 12 bases, with 16 bases between. CDR1 is SEHNR, CDR2 FQNEAQ, per germline (reference sequence). The CDR3 consists of 13 residues. The CDR3 nucleotides read TGTGCCAGCAGCTCGACTAGTGGCATAAGGCAGTTCTTC. This codes for CASSSTSGIRQFF.

This sequence joins TRBV18 and TRBJ2-3; D uncertain. The CDR3 length is 16 residues. Trimming cost V 3 bases and J 2 bases, with 15 bases left between them. Germline V CDR1 and CDR2: KGHSH, LQKENI. CDR3 in DNA: TGTGCCAGCTCACCGGTGAGCTCGGTGAACACAGATACGCAGTATTTT. It codes for CASSPVSSVNTDTQYF.

This chain connects TRBV5-1 to TRBJ1-1, with a tentative D call TRBD1 (5 bases). The CDR3 loop spans 15 amino acids. Germline CDR1 SGHRS, CDR2 YFSETQ. V shed 4 bases and J shed 1 base, with 14 bases lying between them. The CDR3 loop reads CASSRDGSWNTEAFF. CDR3 coding DNA: TGCGCCAGCAGCAGGGACGGCTCTTGGAACACTGAAGCTTTCTTT.

This clonotype came up a few times. V usage is TRBV30 and J usage is TRBJ2-7; 9 nucleotides line up with TRBD2. CDR1 and CDR2 from the germline V gene are GTSNPN and SVGIG (reference sequence). This CDR3 spans 14 amino acids. The ends lost 2 bases at V and 4 bases at J; junction bases unmatched: 6. The CDR3 loop reads CAWSRYSGRYEQYF. In nucleotides, the CDR3 is TGTGCCTGGAGTCGCTATAGCGGGAGATACGAGCAGTACTTC.

The rearrangement links TRBV4-2 to TRBJ2-7; 10 bases fit TRBD2. Unmatched junction bases numbered 5, after V lost 0 bases and J lost 3 bases. The CDR3 length is 16 residues. Per germline, CDR1 LGHNA and CDR2 YNFKEQ. DNA of the CDR3: TGTGCCAGCAGCCAAGAAGGGACTAGCGCAATCTACGAGCAGTACTTC. This gives the protein CASSQEGTSAIYEQYF.